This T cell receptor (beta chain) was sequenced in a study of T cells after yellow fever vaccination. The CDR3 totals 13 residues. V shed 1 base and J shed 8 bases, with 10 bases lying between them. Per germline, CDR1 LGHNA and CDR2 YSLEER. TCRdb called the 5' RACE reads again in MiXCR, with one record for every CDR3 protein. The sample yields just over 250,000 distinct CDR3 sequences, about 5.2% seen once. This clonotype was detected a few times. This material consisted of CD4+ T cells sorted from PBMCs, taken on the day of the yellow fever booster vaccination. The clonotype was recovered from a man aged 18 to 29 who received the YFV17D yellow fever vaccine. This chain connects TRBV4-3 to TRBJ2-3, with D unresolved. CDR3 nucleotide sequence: TGCGCCAGCAGCCAAGTACCCCAGGCTACGCAGTATTTT. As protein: CASSQVPQATQYF.